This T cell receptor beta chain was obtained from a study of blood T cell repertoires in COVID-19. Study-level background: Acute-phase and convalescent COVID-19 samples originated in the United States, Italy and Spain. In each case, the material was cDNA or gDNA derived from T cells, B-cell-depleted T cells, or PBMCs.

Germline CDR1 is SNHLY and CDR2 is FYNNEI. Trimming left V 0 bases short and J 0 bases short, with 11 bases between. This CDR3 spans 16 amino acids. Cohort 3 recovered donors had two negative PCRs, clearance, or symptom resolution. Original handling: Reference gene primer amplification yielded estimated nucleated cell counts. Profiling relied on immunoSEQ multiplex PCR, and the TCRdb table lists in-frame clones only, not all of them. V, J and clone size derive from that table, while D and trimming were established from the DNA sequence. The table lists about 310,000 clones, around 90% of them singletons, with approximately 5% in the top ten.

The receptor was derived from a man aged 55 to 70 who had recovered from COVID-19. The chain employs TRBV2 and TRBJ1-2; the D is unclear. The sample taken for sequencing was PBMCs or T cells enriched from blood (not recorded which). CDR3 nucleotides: TGTGCCAGCAGTGAAGCGCTAACGGTCACTAACTATGGCTACACCTTC. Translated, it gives CASSEALTVTNYGYTF. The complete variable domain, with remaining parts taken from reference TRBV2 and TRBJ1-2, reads EPEVTQTPSHQVTQMGQEVILRCVPISNHLYFYWYRQILGQKVEFLVSFYNNEISEKSEIFDDQFSVERPDGSNFTLKIRSTKLEDSAMYFCASSEALTVTNYGYTFGSGTRLTVV.